This TCR beta chain is from a study of blood T cell repertoires in COVID-19. For the study at large: In each case, the material was cDNA or gDNA derived from T cells, B-cell-depleted T cells, or PBMCs.

The CDR3 is 11 residues long. Germline V gives CDR1 MGHDK, CDR2 SYGVNS. Trimming took off 10 bases at V and 7 bases at J, with 14 bases between the two ends. Method: immunoSEQ multiplex PCR; TCRdb's copy keeps in-frame clones and lacks some. Among some 210,000 clones, around 80% were seen once, and the ten largest hold less than 3.5%. The sequenced sample was peripheral blood. This TCR derives from a man aged 50-59 years with active or convalescent COVID-19. The chain couples TRBV25-1 to TRBJ2-7, with TRBD1 as a possible D gene (7 bases). CDR3 in amino acids: CATRGAGEQYF. CDR3 DNA sequence: TGTGCCACCAGGGGGGCCGGGGAGCAGTACTTC.